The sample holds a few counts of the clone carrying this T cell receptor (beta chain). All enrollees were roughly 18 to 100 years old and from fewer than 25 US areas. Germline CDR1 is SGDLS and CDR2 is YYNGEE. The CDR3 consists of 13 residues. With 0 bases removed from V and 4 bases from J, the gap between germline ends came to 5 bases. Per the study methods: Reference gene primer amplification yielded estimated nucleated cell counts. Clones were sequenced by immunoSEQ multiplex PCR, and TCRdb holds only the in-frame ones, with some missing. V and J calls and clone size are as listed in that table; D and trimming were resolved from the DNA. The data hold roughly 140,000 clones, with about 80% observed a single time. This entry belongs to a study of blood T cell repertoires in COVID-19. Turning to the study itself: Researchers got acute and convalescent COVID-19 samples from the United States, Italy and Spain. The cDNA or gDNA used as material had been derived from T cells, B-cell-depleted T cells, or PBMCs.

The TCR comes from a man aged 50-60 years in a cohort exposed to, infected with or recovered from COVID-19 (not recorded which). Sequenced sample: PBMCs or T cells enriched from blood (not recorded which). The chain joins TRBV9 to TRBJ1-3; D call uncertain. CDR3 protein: CASSVGGGNTIYF. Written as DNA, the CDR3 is TGTGCCAGCAGCGTAGGCGGAGGAAACACCATATATTTT.